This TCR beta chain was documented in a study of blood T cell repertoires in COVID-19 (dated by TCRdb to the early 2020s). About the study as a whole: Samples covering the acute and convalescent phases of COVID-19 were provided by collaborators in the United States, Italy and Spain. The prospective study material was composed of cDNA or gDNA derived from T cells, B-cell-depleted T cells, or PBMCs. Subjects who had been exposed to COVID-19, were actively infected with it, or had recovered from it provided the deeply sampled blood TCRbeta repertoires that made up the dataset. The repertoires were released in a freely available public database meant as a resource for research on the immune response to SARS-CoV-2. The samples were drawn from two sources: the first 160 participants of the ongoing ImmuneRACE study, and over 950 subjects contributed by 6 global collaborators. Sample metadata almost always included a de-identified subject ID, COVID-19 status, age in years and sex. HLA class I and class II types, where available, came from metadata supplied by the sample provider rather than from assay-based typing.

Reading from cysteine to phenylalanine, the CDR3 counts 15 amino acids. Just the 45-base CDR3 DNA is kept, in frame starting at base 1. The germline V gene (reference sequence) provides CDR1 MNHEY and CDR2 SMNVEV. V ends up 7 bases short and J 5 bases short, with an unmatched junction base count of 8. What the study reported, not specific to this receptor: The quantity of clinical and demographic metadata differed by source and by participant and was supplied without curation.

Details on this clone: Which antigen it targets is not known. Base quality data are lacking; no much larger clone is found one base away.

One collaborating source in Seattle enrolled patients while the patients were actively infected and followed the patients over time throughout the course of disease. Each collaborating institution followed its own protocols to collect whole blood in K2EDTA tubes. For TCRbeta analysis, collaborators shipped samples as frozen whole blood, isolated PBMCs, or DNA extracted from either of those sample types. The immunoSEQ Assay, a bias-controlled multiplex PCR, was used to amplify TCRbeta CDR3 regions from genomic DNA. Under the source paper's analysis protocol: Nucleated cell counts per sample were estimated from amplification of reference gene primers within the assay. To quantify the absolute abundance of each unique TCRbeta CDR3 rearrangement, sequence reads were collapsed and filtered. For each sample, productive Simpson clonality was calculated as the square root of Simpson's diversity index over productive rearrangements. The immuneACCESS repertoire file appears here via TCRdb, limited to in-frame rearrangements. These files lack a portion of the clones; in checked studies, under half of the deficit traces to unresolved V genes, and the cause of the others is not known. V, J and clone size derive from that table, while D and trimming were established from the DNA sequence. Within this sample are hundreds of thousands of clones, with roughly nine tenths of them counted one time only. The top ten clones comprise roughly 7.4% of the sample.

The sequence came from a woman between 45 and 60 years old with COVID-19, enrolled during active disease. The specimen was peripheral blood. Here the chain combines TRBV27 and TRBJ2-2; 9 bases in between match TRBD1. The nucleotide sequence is TGTGCCAGCACGGCGGGACAGGGTAGAACCGGGGAGCTGTTTTTT. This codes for CASTAGQGRTGELFF.